What follows is one TCR beta chain and its context. TCRdb's table, derived via immunoSEQ multiplex PCR, lists solely in-frame clones and lacks some. The data contain around 190,000 clones, 80% to 95% of them singletons. CDR3 size: 9 residues. Germline V lookup: CDR1 SGDLS, CDR2 YYNGEE. V lost 4 bases, J lost 15 bases, and 8 bases lay in between. The record originates from a study of T cell responses to AZD1222 COVID-19 vaccine. The V call is TRBV9, the J call TRBJ2-1; D gene uncertain. This receptor was obtained from an adult in good health. This specimen was peripheral blood, taken on day 0 of AZD1222 vaccination. The DNA for the CDR3 is TGTGCCAGCAGCCATCCCCCGTTCTTC. It translates to CASSHPPFF.